This TCR beta chain was sequenced during a study of T cell changes during pregnancy in multiple sclerosis. The protocol was immunoSEQ multiplex PCR, while the TCRdb copy is restricted to in-frame clones and leaves out a portion. This sample has about 47,000 clones, with 93% found just once. The junction had 12 bases not matched to a gene; V was cut back by 6 bases and J by 5 bases. Germline-derived CDR1 and CDR2 are LNHDA and SQIVND (reference sequence). The CDR3 runs 15 residues. The material was peripheral blood, obtained in the second trimester of pregnancy. This clonotype was obtained from a female donor with multiple sclerosis, enrolled in a pregnancy study. The V and J genes are TRBV19 and TRBJ2-7, with 8 bases fitting TRBD2. CDR3 nucleotide sequence: TGTGCCAGTAGCCCTGGTATCGGGAGGGCCCACGAGCAGTACTTC. This encodes CASSPGIGRAHEQYF.